Shown below are 27 T cell receptor beta chains from a single sample sequenced in a study of blood T cell repertoires in COVID-19. Sequenced by immunoSEQ multiplex PCR; TCRdb stores in-frame clones only, minus some. The sample has a few hundred thousand clones; roughly 82% are singletons. The sequencing sample was made of peripheral blood. The source is a woman aged 40 to 50 who had recovered from COVID-19.

J is TRBJ1-5 and V is TRBV7-2, with D uncertain. There are 15 residues in the CDR3. Per the germline V gene, CDR1 is SGHTA and CDR2 is FQGNSA. With 0 bases removed from V and 10 bases from J, the gap between germline ends came to 16 bases. This CDR3 is CASSLARGPKIPQHF. Written as DNA, the CDR3 is TGTGCCAGCAGCTTAGCCCGTGGCCCAAAGATTCCCCAGCATTTT.

The chain employs TRBV24-1 and TRBJ1-5; TRBD1 matches at 7 bases. Looked up from germline, CDR1 is KGHDR and CDR2 is SFDVKD. The CDR3 has 18 residues. The V and J ends lost 2 bases and 2 bases, in that order; junction bases with no gene match: 11. CDR3 DNA: TGTGCCACCAGTGATTCCAGGGGGATTTTTTTTGGCAATCAGCCCCAGCATTTT. It yields the protein CATSDSRGIFFGNQPQHF.

The CDR3 loop reads CASSRSTITGEQYF. The CDR3 DNA reads as TGTGCCAGCAGCCGCTCCACCATAACAGGCGAGCAGTACTTC. The rearrangement joins TRBV7-8 to TRBJ2-7, with TRBD1 as a possible D gene (5 bases). The germline gives CDR1 SGHVS, CDR2 FQNEAQ. CDR3 size: 14 residues. V gave up 5 bases and J gave up 6 bases, with 17 bases separating them.

This chain connects TRBV2 to TRBJ2-7, with TRBD1 matching over 9 bases. Germline CDR1 reads SNHLY; CDR2 reads FYNNEI. V gave up 4 bases and J gave up 5 bases; unmatched junction bases: 6. The CDR3 is 14 amino acids. The CDR3 reads CASSVGTGSHEQYF. The CDR3 bases are TGTGCCAGCAGTGTGGGGACAGGGTCCCACGAGCAGTACTTC.

This chain joins TRBV5-8 and TRBJ2-5; tentative D call: TRBD1 (5 bases). V lost 7 bases, J lost 2 bases, and 15 bases lay in between. The V gene's germline CDR1 is SGHTS and CDR2 YDEGEE. This CDR3 is 14 amino acids long. This CDR3 is CASPMPGPQETQYF. In DNA form, the CDR3 reads TGTGCCAGCCCAATGCCAGGGCCTCAAGAGACCCAGTACTTC.

This rearrangement joins TRBV30 to TRBJ1-2; no reliable D call. Germline V lookup: CDR1 GTSNPN, CDR2 SVGIG (reference sequence). CDR3 length: 14 amino acids. V was trimmed by 0 bases and J by 8 bases, leaving 16 bases between them. For the CDR3, the DNA is TGTGCCTGGAGTGTTAGTCCGGCGCGGGAGGGCTACACCTTC. Its translation is CAWSVSPAREGYTF.

The CDR3 reads CASSDSGTGLTGYTF. The CDR3 nucleotides are TGTGCCAGCAGTGACTCAGGGACAGGGCTTACTGGCTACACCTTC. The chain combines TRBV6-4 with TRBJ1-2; 9 nucleotides agree with TRBD1. This CDR3 region has 15 residues. Germline V lookup: CDR1 MRHNA, CDR2 SNTAGT. V gave up 0 bases and J gave up 7 bases; unmatched junction bases: 6.

In this sample, this clone turned up many times. The V and J genes are TRBV4-3 and TRBJ2-7; D is possibly TRBD1 (5 bases). Trimming removed 1 base at V and 1 base at J, with 11 bases between. The CDR3 length is 15 residues. From germline, CDR1 is LGHNA and CDR2 YSLEER. CDR3 protein: CASSQGPGPSYEQYF. The CDR3 DNA is TGCGCCAGCAGCCAAGGGCCAGGGCCATCCTACGAGCAGTACTTC.

The V gene is TRBV29-1, the J gene TRBJ1-4; 7 bases match TRBD1. V was clipped by 7 bases and J by 7 bases; unmatched bases: 9. The CDR3 is 13 amino acids. The germline gives CDR1 SQVTM, CDR2 ANQGSEA. Here the CDR3 DNA reads TGCAGCGCATACAGGGGTTTCGGTGAAAAACTGTTTTTT. Protein: CSAYRGFGEKLFF.

V and J are TRBV6-2 or TRBV6-3 and TRBJ1-6; D not resolved. Germline V gene lookup returns CDR1 MNHEY and CDR2 SVGEGT. Trimming took 5 bases from V and 7 from J, leaving 12 bases between them. The CDR3 runs 14 residues. The chain's CDR3 is CASSTAVGNSPLHF. The CDR3 nucleotides are TGTGCCAGCAGTACGGCGGTTGGCAATTCACCCCTCCACTTT.

The chain combines TRBV7-2 with TRBJ2-1, with a weak D call TRBD2 (6 bases). Germline V gene sequence: CDR1 SGHTA, CDR2 FQGNSA. V gave up 3 bases and J gave up 6 bases, with 9 bases separating them. This CDR3 is 13 amino acids long. The CDR3 loop is CASSLEGGNEQFF. DNA for the CDR3: TGTGCCAGCAGCTTGGAGGGAGGCAATGAGCAGTTCTTC.

This chain uses TRBV19 with TRBJ2-7, with D perhaps matching TRBD1 (6 bases). The germline gives CDR1 LNHDA, CDR2 SQIVND (reference sequence). There are 16 residues in the CDR3. Between the trimmed V and J ends, which lost 7 bases and 4 bases, there was a span of 23 bases. For the CDR3, the DNA is TGTGCCAGTACTCCCTCCAAAACAGGGTTGGTTTACGAGCAGTACTTC. It translates to CASTPSKTGLVYEQYF.

V is TRBV11-2 and J is TRBJ2-3; D is undetermined. This CDR3 contains 13 residues. Germline V gene data show CDR1 as SGHAT and CDR2 as FQNNGV. V was trimmed by 0 bases and J by 6 bases, leaving 7 bases between them. CDR3 amino acids: CASSLDLMDTQYF. The CDR3 nucleotides read TGTGCCAGCAGCTTAGATCTAATGGATACGCAGTATTTT.

The rearrangement uses TRBV19 and TRBJ2-1; unclear D gene. V lost 0 bases, J lost 3 bases, and 12 bases lay in between. The length of the CDR3 is 16 residues. Looked up from germline, CDR1 is LNHDA and CDR2 is SQIVND (reference sequence). The CDR3 DNA reads TGTGCCAGTAGTATAGATAATTTACAGAGCTACAATGAGCAGTTCTTC. Encoded protein: CASSIDNLQSYNEQFF.

V is TRBV30 and J is TRBJ2-7; a weak D match, TRBD1 (5 bases). V lost 7 bases and J 2 bases, leaving 9 bases between the germline ends. Germline V CDR1 and CDR2: GTSNPN, SVGIG (reference sequence). The CDR3 extends over 11 amino acids. This CDR3 is CALTQAYEQYF. The CDR3 coding sequence is TGTGCCTTGACACAGGCCTACGAGCAGTACTTC.

The V call is TRBV6-5, the J call TRBJ1-2; D is unclear. Trimming took 7 bases from V and 3 from J, leaving 18 bases between them. Germline V lookup: CDR1 MNHEY, CDR2 SVGAGI. CDR3 size: 15 residues. CDR3 nucleotides: TGTGCCAGCATCCTCGCAGGTCCGCAGGACTATGGCTACACCTTC. It encodes CASILAGPQDYGYTF.

The gene calls are TRBV4-1 and TRBJ1-2; D not resolved. The CDR3 contains 15 residues. Trimming pared 2 bases from V and 0 bases from J, leaving 10 bases between. Per germline, CDR1 MGHRA and CDR2 YSYEKL. CDR3 residues: CASSQLDTSNYGYTF. The CDR3, as DNA: TGCGCCAGCAGCCAACTCGACACCTCTAACTATGGCTACACCTTC.

This chain joins TRBV7-2 and TRBJ2-1; 11 bases agree with TRBD2. Germline CDR1 reads SGHTA; CDR2 reads FQGNSA. With V trimmed by 5 bases and J by 0 bases, 9 bases remained unmatched. The CDR3 is 18 residues long. CDR3 region: CASSIGLAGGSSYNEQFF. The CDR3, as DNA: TGTGCCAGCAGCATAGGGCTAGCGGGGGGCAGCTCCTACAATGAGCAGTTCTTC.

The V gene is TRBV10-3, the J gene TRBJ1-1; 8 nucleotides match TRBD1. V shed 7 bases and J 2 bases; nucleotides not matched to a gene: 6. This CDR3 has 14 amino acids. Per germline, CDR1 ENHRY and CDR2 SYGVKD. The CDR3 loop reads CAIKAGQVNTEAFF. Written as DNA, the CDR3 is TGTGCCATCAAAGCGGGACAGGTAAACACTGAAGCTTTCTTT.

The count of this clone is one. The chain employs TRBV5-5 and TRBJ2-2, with 7 bases fitting TRBD1. The germline CDR1 and CDR2 sequences are SGHKS and YYEKEE (reference sequence). CDR3 length: 15 residues. V was pared by 4 bases and J by 2 bases, with 5 bases of the junction left unmatched. CDR3 nucleotide sequence: TGTGCCAGCAGCCCTGGGACAGTTAACACCGGGGAGCTGTTTTTT. It translates to CASSPGTVNTGELFF.

This clone was detected only once. The chain is built from TRBV7-2 and TRBJ1-1, with a tentative D call TRBD1 (5 bases). The CDR3 contains 12 residues. V lost 10 bases and J lost 0, with 9 bases in between. Germline V gene lookup returns CDR1 SGHTA and CDR2 FQGNSA. The CDR3 region has the DNA TGTGCCATAAGGGGAATGAACACTGAAGCTTTCTTT. As protein: CAIRGMNTEAFF.

The chain recombines TRBV7-8 with TRBJ2-5; perhaps TRBD2 as D (5 bases). The V end was cut by 2 bases, the J end by 4 bases, with 11 bases between. Germline V gene lookup returns CDR1 SGHVS and CDR2 FQNEAQ. The CDR3 has 14 amino acids. In DNA, the CDR3 is TGTGCCAGCAGCTTACTCGTTCTAGCAGAGACCCAGTACTTC. Its translation: CASSLLVLAETQYF.

The count of this clone is one. The genes are TRBV9 and TRBJ2-4, with TRBD1 identical over 7 bases. This CDR3 region has 19 residues. V lost 0 bases, J lost 2 bases, and 14 bases stayed unmatched. CDR1 and CDR2 from the germline V gene are SGDLS and YYNGEE. CDR3 DNA: TGTGCCAGCAGCGTAGTCCCACGACAGGGTGAGGGACCCAAAAACATTCAGTACTTC. Amino acids: CASSVVPRQGEGPKNIQYF.

The rearrangement uses TRBV10-3 and TRBJ2-2; a possible D gene is TRBD2 (6 bases). The CDR3 has 14 residues. Germline lookup yields CDR1 ENHRY and CDR2 SYGVKD. Trimming pared 7 bases from V and 0 bases from J, leaving 9 bases between. The CDR3 loop is CAIKAGPNTGELFF. In DNA form, the CDR3 reads TGTGCCATCAAAGCGGGCCCGAACACCGGGGAGCTGTTTTTT.

The V gene is TRBV27, the J gene TRBJ1-6, with TRBD1 matching 7 bases. Germline trimming cut 0 bases from V and 14 bases from J; bases unmatched to any gene: 19. Germline V gives CDR1 MNHEY, CDR2 SMNVEV (reference sequence). The CDR3 contains 18 residues. The CDR3 DNA reads as TGTGCCAGCAGTTTATCTATCCGGGACAGCCAACTAAGGATGACCCTCCACTTT. Residues: CASSLSIRDSQLRMTLHF.

This chain connects TRBV10-3 to TRBJ2-7; possibly TRBD1 for D (5 bases). The CDR3 covers 15 residues. The V end lost 6 bases, the J end lost 8 bases, and 23 bases lay between the germline ends. Germline V gives CDR1 ENHRY, CDR2 SYGVKD. The CDR3 here is CAISSGTGNAHQQYF. The CDR3 coding sequence is TGTGCCATCAGCTCAGGAACAGGTAATGCTCATCAGCAGTACTTC.

The rearrangement links TRBV2 to TRBJ1-1; the D gene is possibly TRBD1 (5 bases). The CDR3 extends over 15 amino acids. CDR1 and CDR2 from the germline V gene are SNHLY and FYNNEI. V lost 2 bases and J 2 bases, leaving 12 bases between the germline ends. Here the CDR3 reads CASSEQGISNTEAFF. CDR3 nucleotides: TGTGCCAGCAGTGAACAGGGTATTTCCAACACTGAAGCTTTCTTT.